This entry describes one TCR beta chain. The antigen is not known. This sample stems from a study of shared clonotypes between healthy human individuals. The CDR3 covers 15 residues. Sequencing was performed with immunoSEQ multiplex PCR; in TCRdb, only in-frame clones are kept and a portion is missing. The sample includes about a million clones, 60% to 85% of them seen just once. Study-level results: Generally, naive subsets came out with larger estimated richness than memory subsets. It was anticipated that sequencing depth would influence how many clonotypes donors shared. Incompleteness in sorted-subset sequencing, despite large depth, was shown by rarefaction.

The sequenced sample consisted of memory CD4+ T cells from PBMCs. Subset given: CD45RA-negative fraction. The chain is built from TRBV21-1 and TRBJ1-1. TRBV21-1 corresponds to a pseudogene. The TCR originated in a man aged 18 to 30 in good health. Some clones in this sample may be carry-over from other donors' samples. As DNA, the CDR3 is TGTGCCACCAATTGCATCAGCAGAGAAAACACTGAAGCTTTCTTT. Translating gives CATNCISRENTEAFF.